The 32 T cell receptor beta chains in this list originate from one sample, sequenced in a study of blood T cell repertoires in COVID-19. Sequencing used immunoSEQ multiplex PCR; TCRdb keeps in-frame clones, though not all of them. The sample lists about 360,000 clones, 70% to 90% seen once, with about 1.5% in the top ten. The sequenced material came from PBMCs or T cells enriched from blood (not recorded which). The receptors shown here come from a young man who had recovered from COVID-19.

The rearrangement joins TRBV5-1 to TRBJ1-1; no clear D. Deletions cut 4 bases from V and 4 bases from J, with 14 bases between. This CDR3 has 14 residues. CDR1 and CDR2 from the germline V gene are SGHRS and YFSETQ. The CDR3 here is CASSPDIRVTEAFF. The CDR3 DNA follows: TGCGCCAGCAGCCCCGATATACGAGTCACTGAAGCTTTCTTT. The full variable domain, its missing parts supplied by reference TRBV5-1 and TRBJ1-1, is KAGVTQTPRYLIKTRGQQVTLSCSPISGHRSVSWYQQTPGQGLQFLFEYFSETQRNKGNFPGRFSGRQFSNSRSEMNVSTLELGDSALYLCASSPDIRVTEAFFGQGTRLTVV.

This chain uses TRBV21-1 with TRBJ2-5; TRBD1 is taken as the D call from the table, unchecked against the DNA. TRBV21-1 is deemed a pseudogene. The CDR3 loop spans 21 amino acids. CDR3: CASSAQSGTGVGNRPQETQYF. DNA for the CDR3: TGTGCCAGCAGCGCACAATCCGGGACAGGGGTAGGGAATCGCCCTCAAGAGACCCAGTACTTC.

The chain has TRBV30 and TRBJ2-2; 11 bases fit TRBD1. The germline CDR1 and CDR2 sequences are GTSNPN and SVGIG (reference sequence). With 2 bases clipped from V and 4 bases from J, the junction kept 3 bases outside the gene matches. The length of the CDR3 is 15 residues. CDR3 in DNA: TGTGCCTGGAGTTTCGGACAGGGGGCCACCGGGGAGCTGTTTTTT. It translates to CAWSFGQGATGELFF.

The chain recombines TRBV9 with TRBJ1-6; D gene uncertain. The CDR3 sequence is 16 residues long. Germline CDR1 SGDLS, CDR2 YYNGEE. V dropped 1 base and J dropped 6 bases, with 14 bases sitting between them. The CDR3 loop is CASSVSAGLLNSPLHF. CDR3 nucleotides: TGTGCCAGCAGCGTATCTGCAGGTCTGCTTAATTCACCCCTCCACTTT.

The CDR3 DNA reads as TGTGCCAGTAGTATCGGAGCCGGCGCATCACCCCTCCACTTT. This sequence encodes CASSIGAGASPLHF. V is TRBV19 and J is TRBJ1-6; D is uncertain. V was trimmed by 3 bases and J by 10 bases, leaving 13 bases between them. Germline CDR1 LNHDA, CDR2 SQIVND (reference sequence). This CDR3 region has 14 residues.

As for this clone: The sample carries other DNA sequences with the same CDR3. This sequence joins TRBV7-9 and TRBJ1-5, with 7 bases lining up with TRBD1. The CDR3 is made up of 13 amino acids. Looked up from germline, CDR1 is SEHNR and CDR2 is FQNEAQ (reference sequence). Trimming took 5 bases from V and 4 from J; bases not matched to a gene: 2. DNA of the CDR3: TGTGCCAGCAGCCGGACAGGAAATCAGCCCCAGCATTTT. Its protein product is CASSRTGNQPQHF.

The chain recombines TRBV18 with TRBJ2-3, with TRBD1 matching over 10 bases. There are 14 residues in the CDR3. Germline CDR1 reads KGHSH; CDR2 reads LQKENI. Losses at the gene ends were 4 bases for V and 5 bases for J; bases not matched to a gene: 3. The CDR3 reads CASSQTGGLDTQYF. In nucleotides, the CDR3 is TGTGCCAGCTCACAGACAGGGGGCTTAGATACGCAGTATTTT.

The chain has TRBV12-5 and TRBJ2-2; D gene uncertain. The length of the CDR3 is 14 residues. With 5 bases removed from V and 1 base from J, the gap between germline ends came to 8 bases. Germline CDR1 reads LGHNT; CDR2 reads FRNRAP. The CDR3 protein is CASGRLGNTGELFF. For the CDR3, the DNA is TGTGCTAGTGGTCGTCTAGGGAACACCGGGGAGCTGTTTTTT. The variable domain in full, completed from reference TRBV12-5 and TRBJ2-2, reads DARVTQTPRHKVTEMGQEVTMRCQPILGHNTVFWYRQTMMQGLELLAYFRNRAPLDDSGMPKDRFSAEMPDATLATLKIQPSEPRDSAVYFCASGRLGNTGELFFGEGSRLTVL.

The chain carries TRBV5-1 and TRBJ1-6; D ambiguous. From germline, CDR1 is SGHRS and CDR2 YFSETQ. V lost 3 bases to trimming and J lost 2 bases, with 12 bases between them. CDR3 length: 16 amino acids. The CDR3 coding sequence is TGCGCCAGCAGCTACGGAGGAGGCGCCTATAATTCACCCCTCCACTTT. Residues: CASSYGGGAYNSPLHF.

The rearrangement uses TRBV28 and TRBJ1-1; D is unresolved. The CDR3 covers 14 residues. Germline values: CDR1 MDHEN, CDR2 SYDVKM. Trimming shortened V by 3 bases and J by 3 bases, and 11 bases separated the two germline ends. The CDR3 reads CASSFLTGDTEAFF. CDR3 nucleotides: TGTGCCAGCAGTTTTTTGACTGGAGACACTGAAGCTTTCTTT.

This chain uses TRBV19 with TRBJ2-5, with a possible D match to TRBD1 (6 bases). CDR1 and CDR2 from the germline V gene are LNHDA and SQIVND (reference sequence). CDR3 size: 13 residues. V lost 6 bases to trimming and J lost 5 bases, with 13 bases between them. The CDR3 reads CASSPGARETQYF. The CDR3 coding sequence is TGTGCCAGTAGCCCAGGGGCCCGGGAGACCCAGTACTTC.

The J gene is TRBJ1-2, the V gene TRBV3-1 (or the pseudogene TRBV3-2); 7 positions match TRBD1. J lost 9 bases, V lost 1 base, and 2 bases had no gene match. CDR3 length: 12 residues. Per the germline V gene, CDR1 is LGHDT and CDR2 is YNNKEL (reference sequence). The CDR3 region is CASSQGQGSYTF. The DNA for the CDR3 is TGTGCCAGCAGCCAAGGACAGGGAAGCTACACCTTC.

This chain connects TRBV6-5 to TRBJ1-1; D remains ambiguous. Germline V lookup: CDR1 MNHEY, CDR2 SVGAGI. V was clipped by 4 bases and J by 1 base, with 10 bases between them. This CDR3 comprises 14 residues. CDR3 sequence: CASSSQERNTEAFF. DNA for the CDR3: TGTGCCAGCAGTTCCCAGGAACGGAACACTGAAGCTTTCTTT.

The chain couples TRBV19 to TRBJ1-2; 7 nucleotides agree with TRBD1. The junction had 0 bases not matched to a gene; V was cut back by 5 bases and J by 6 bases. This CDR3 is built from 11 residues. The germline gives CDR1 LNHDA, CDR2 SQIVND (reference sequence). The CDR3 region has the DNA TGTGCCAGTAGTGACAGGGATGGCTACACCTTC. This translates into CASSDRDGYTF.

The chain uses TRBV5-1 and TRBJ2-5; TRBD2 matches 11 bases. Trimming took 4 bases from V and 4 from J; bases not matched to a gene: 6. Germline-derived CDR1 and CDR2 are SGHRS and YFSETQ. The CDR3 has 15 amino acids. CDR3 bases: TGCGCCAGCAGCCCGGGACTAGCGGACCCAGAGACCCAGTACTTC. Protein: CASSPGLADPETQYF.

This sequence joins TRBV6-5 and TRBJ2-2; D gene unclear. V lost 6 bases, J lost 0 bases, and 11 bases lay in between. This CDR3 has 15 amino acids. CDR1 MNHEY and CDR2 SVGAGI come from the germline V gene. The CDR3 nucleotides are TGTGCCAGCAGGGAGCAGACCGCGAACACCGGGGAGCTGTTTTTT. It is translated as CASREQTANTGELFF.

The rearrangement uses TRBV27 and TRBJ1-1, with D perhaps matching TRBD1 (6 bases). The CDR3 length is 15 residues. Germline CDR1 and CDR2: MNHEY and SMNVEV (reference sequence). V lost 4 bases, J lost 1 base, and 13 bases lay in between. CDR3 amino acids: CASSSPGHPNTEAFF. The CDR3 DNA reads as TGTGCCAGCAGTTCACCGGGACACCCGAACACTGAAGCTTTCTTT.

This clone occurred once. The CDR3 DNA is TGTGCCATAACAGGACCAGCTAACTATGGCTACACCTTC. Its protein is CAITGPANYGYTF. The chain recombines TRBV10-3 with TRBJ1-2; D is possibly TRBD1 (5 bases). The CDR3 is 13 residues long. Between the trimmed V and J ends, which lost 9 bases and 0 bases, there was a span of 11 bases. Germline values: CDR1 ENHRY, CDR2 SYGVKD.

The chain employs TRBV19 and TRBJ2-1, with D maybe TRBD2 (5 bases). Germline CDR1 and CDR2: LNHDA and SQIVND (reference sequence). The CDR3 covers 15 residues. Trimming took 3 bases from V and 11 from J, leaving 20 bases between them. CDR3 in DNA: TGTGCCAGTAGTATCGCAGGAGGCTCTACAATTAAGCAGTTCTTC. Translating gives CASSIAGGSTIKQFF.

The V call is TRBV9, the J call TRBJ2-7, with TRBD1 identical over 9 bases. Trimming took 2 bases from V and 1 from J; bases not matched to a gene: 4. Germline CDR1 reads SGDLS; CDR2 reads YYNGEE. The CDR3 sequence is 15 residues long. In DNA, the CDR3 is TGTGCCAGCAGCGTGGGACAGGGCAGATCCTACGAGCAGTACTTC. This sequence encodes CASSVGQGRSYEQYF. The full variable domain, in which reference TRBV9 and TRBJ2-7 provide the parts outside the CDR3, is DSGVTQTPKHLITATGQRVTLRCSPRSGDLSVYWYQQSLDQGLQFLIQYYNGEERAKGNILERFSAQQFPDLHSELNLSSLELGDSALYFCASSVGQGRSYEQYFGPGTRLTVT.

The J gene is TRBJ1-1, the V gene TRBV15; unclear D gene. The germline V gene encodes CDR1 LNHNV and CDR2 YYDKDF (reference sequence). The length of the CDR3 is 15 residues. V gave up 0 bases and J gave up 1 base, with 9 bases separating them. CDR3: CATSRDLAANTEAFF. DNA for the CDR3: TGTGCCACCAGCAGAGATTTGGCTGCGAACACTGAAGCTTTCTTT. Together with reference TRBV15 and TRBJ1-1, the CDR3 gives the full variable domain: DAMVIQNPRYQVTQFGKPVTLSCSQTLNHNVMYWYQQKSSQAPKLLFHYYDKDFNNEADTPDNFQSRRPNTSFCFLDIRSPGLGDTAMYLCATSRDLAANTEAFFGQGTRLTVV.

J is TRBJ2-2 and V is TRBV7-9; the D gene is possibly TRBD2 (6 bases). CDR3 length: 15 amino acids. Germline V gene sequence: CDR1 SEHNR, CDR2 FQNEAQ (reference sequence). V was trimmed by 6 bases and J by 5 bases, leaving 16 bases between them. The CDR3 reads CASRHGGVSTGELFF. The CDR3 bases are TGTGCCAGCAGACATGGCGGGGTTTCTACCGGGGAGCTGTTTTTT.

The CDR3: CASSLPGRGSGYTF. CDR3 nucleotides: TGTGCCAGCAGCTTGCCGGGTAGGGGATCTGGCTACACCTTC. J is TRBJ1-2 and V is TRBV5-6, with D possibly being TRBD1 (5 bases). Germline V gene sequence: CDR1 SGHDT, CDR2 YYEEEE. V was trimmed by 1 base and J by 7 bases, leaving 14 bases between them. The length of the CDR3 is 14 residues.

Here the CDR3 reads CASSDLQGDPNGYTF. The CDR3 nucleotides read TGCGCCAGCAGCGACCTACAGGGCGACCCGAATGGCTACACCTTC. V usage is TRBV5-1 and J usage is TRBJ1-2; D is perhaps TRBD1 (6 bases). This CDR3 spans 15 amino acids. V lost 4 bases to trimming and J lost 6 bases, with 19 bases between them. Germline CDR1 reads SGHRS; CDR2 reads YFSETQ.

The rearrangement joins TRBV11-2 to TRBJ1-2; 8 nucleotides match TRBD1. Looked up from germline, CDR1 is SGHAT and CDR2 is FQNNGV. This CDR3 is 12 amino acids long. The V segment lost 5 bases and the J segment 8 bases; nucleotides outside the gene matches: 4. In DNA, the CDR3 is TGTGCCAGCAGCCCGGACAGGGACGGCTACACCTTC. Translated: CASSPDRDGYTF.

DNA for the CDR3: TGCGCCAGCAGCGATGACAGGCGACACACTGAAGCTTTCTTT. It yields the protein CASSDDRRHTEAFF. This chain joins TRBV10-1 and TRBJ1-1; weak D call: TRBD1 (6 bases). The CDR3 sequence is 14 residues long. The V gene lost 6 bases and the J gene lost 3 bases, with 14 bases spanning the gap. Germline CDR1 is WNHNN and CDR2 is SYGVQD (reference sequence).

This clone was observed a few times. V is TRBV10-3 and J is TRBJ1-5; TRBD1 matches 7 bases. The CDR3 spans 14 residues. J was trimmed by 7 bases and V by 10 bases; bases with no gene match: 13. CDR1 and CDR2 (germline): ENHRY, SYGVKD. CDR3 nucleotides: TGTGCCACCTGGGACAGCCTGGTTATCCAGCCCCAGCATTTT. Translating it yields CATWDSLVIQPQHF.

The CDR3 region is CASSSNSNPPYEQYF. DNA of the CDR3: TGCGCCAGCAGCTCCAACTCTAACCCCCCTTACGAGCAGTACTTC. The rearrangement uses TRBV5-1 and TRBJ2-7, with D uncertain. Deletions cut 3 bases from V and 4 bases from J, with 17 bases between. This CDR3 has 15 residues. The germline gives CDR1 SGHRS, CDR2 YFSETQ. The full variable domain, rest sourced from reference TRBV5-1 and TRBJ2-7, is KAGVTQTPRYLIKTRGQQVTLSCSPISGHRSVSWYQQTPGQGLQFLFEYFSETQRNKGNFPGRFSGRQFSNSRSEMNVSTLELGDSALYLCASSSNSNPPYEQYFGPGTRLTVT.

This rearrangement joins TRBV4-1 to TRBJ2-7; D is uncertain. Looked up from germline, CDR1 is MGHRA and CDR2 is YSYEKL. Trimming cost V 1 base and J 1 base, with 5 bases left between them. The CDR3 consists of 13 residues. For the CDR3, the DNA is TGCGCCAGCAGCCAAGTCCTATCCTACGAGCAGTACTTC. Residues: CASSQVLSYEQYF.

There are a few counts of this clone. The genes are TRBV19 and TRBJ1-5, with TRBD1 matching 7 bases. Germline trimming cut 3 bases from V and 4 bases from J; bases unmatched to any gene: 3. CDR3 length equals 14 residues. The V gene's germline CDR1 is LNHDA and CDR2 SQIVND (reference sequence). The CDR3 loop is CASSITQGNQPQHF. The CDR3 DNA follows: TGTGCCAGTAGTATCACACAGGGGAATCAGCCCCAGCATTTT.

The CDR3 sequence: CASSPGQSIVYEKLFF. CDR3 nucleotide sequence: TGTGCCAGCAGTCCGGGACAGTCAATCGTTTACGAAAAACTGTTTTTT. The chain uses TRBV28 and TRBJ1-4; 7 nucleotides match TRBD1. V was pared by 5 bases and J by 8 bases, with 14 bases of the junction left unmatched. CDR1 and CDR2 from the germline V gene are MDHEN and SYDVKM. The CDR3 loop spans 16 amino acids.

The chain carries TRBV18 and TRBJ2-1; 7 bases map to TRBD2. The CDR3 runs to 15 residues. CDR1 KGHSH and CDR2 LQKENI come from the germline V gene. V trimming: 6 bases; J trimming: 0 bases; junction bases outside the gene matches: 5. In DNA, the CDR3 is TGTGCCAGCTCCCCAAGCGGGGCCTCCTACAATGAGCAGTTCTTC. It specifies CASSPSGASYNEQFF.